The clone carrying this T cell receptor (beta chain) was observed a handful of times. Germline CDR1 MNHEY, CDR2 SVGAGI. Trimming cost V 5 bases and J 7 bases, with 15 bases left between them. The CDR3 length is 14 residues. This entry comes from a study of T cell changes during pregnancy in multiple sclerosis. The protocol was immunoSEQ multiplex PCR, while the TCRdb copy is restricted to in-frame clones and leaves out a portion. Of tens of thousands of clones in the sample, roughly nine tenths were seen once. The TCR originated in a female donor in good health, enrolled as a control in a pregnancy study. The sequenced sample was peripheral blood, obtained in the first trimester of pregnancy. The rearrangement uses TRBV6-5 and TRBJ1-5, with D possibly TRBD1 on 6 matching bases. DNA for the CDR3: TGTGCCAGCAGTACTCAGGGGATCCGCCAGCCCCAGCATTTT. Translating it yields CASSTQGIRQPQHF.